The T cell receptor (beta chain) under discussion was sequenced for a study of response to subunit inactivated influenza vaccine. This clonotype was observed a handful of times. The antigen is not known. The CDR3 length is 15 residues. V was clipped by 6 bases and J by 0 bases, with 12 bases between them. Overall study results and limits: Authors suggested that a seasonal influenza vaccination recruits few new T cells each time.

MiXCR, run by TCRdb on the RT-PCR reads, gives a single entry per CDR3 protein. The table has about 700,000 distinct CDR3 sequences, approximately 14% seen once. The source was PBMCs from blood, collected 14 to 15 days before vaccination. The sequence was collected from a man in his forties or fifties who received an inactivated influenza vaccine. The V and J genes are TRBV12-3 or TRBV12-4 and TRBJ2-4, with D perhaps being TRBD1 or TRBD2 (7 bases each). In DNA form, the CDR3 reads TGTGCCAGCAGCTCAGGGGGGGTAGCCAAAAACATTCAGTACTTC. Its translation is CASSSGGVAKNIQYF.